This TCR beta chain came from a study of control samples from healthy donors and cancer patients. Sequenced by immunoSEQ multiplex PCR; TCRdb stores in-frame clones only, minus some. The profile shows 95,000 to 150,000 clones, 80% to 95% of them singletons. CDR1 and CDR2 from the germline V gene are SGHTS and YDEGEE. The CDR3 loop spans 13 amino acids. V lost 3 bases and J lost 4, with 10 bases in between. This rearrangement joins TRBV5-8 to TRBJ1-2, with TRBD1 as a possible D gene (6 bases). The TCR was taken from an elderly man with head and neck cancer. Sequenced sample: PBMCs. In DNA form, the CDR3 reads TGTGCCAGCAGCTCCCTGACAGGCTATGGCTACACCTTC. This translates into CASSSLTGYGYTF. Full variable domain (rest looked up from reference TRBV5-8 and TRBJ1-2): EAGVTQSPTHLIKTRGQQATLRCSPISGHTSVYWYQQALGLGLQFLLWYDEGEERNRGNFPPRFSGRQFPNYSSELNVNALELEDSALYLCASSSLTGYGYTFGSGTRLTVV.